What follows is one T cell receptor beta chain and its context. The CDR3 spans 16 residues. Germline loops: CDR1 SGHRS, CDR2 YFSETQ. Trimming pared 5 bases from V and 7 bases from J, leaving 21 bases between. The data stem from a study of blood T cell repertoires in COVID-19. About the research overall: Samples taken during acute and convalescent COVID-19 were collected in the United States, Italy and Spain.

Original handling: Reference gene primer amplification yielded estimated nucleated cell counts. Assay used: immunoSEQ multiplex PCR; TCRdb lists only in-frame clones, some missing. D and trimming were read from the DNA, whereas the V and J calls and clone size are those reported in that table. The sample consists of approximately 200,000 clones, more than 70% of them appearing once. The source is a woman in her twenties or thirties with acute or convalescent COVID-19. The chain combines TRBV5-1 with TRBJ1-4; no clear D gene. Sequenced sample: peripheral blood. As DNA, the CDR3 is TGCGCCAGCAGTTCCGATACTCTAACGCGCGGTGAAAAACTGTTTTTT. It encodes CASSSDTLTRGEKLFF.